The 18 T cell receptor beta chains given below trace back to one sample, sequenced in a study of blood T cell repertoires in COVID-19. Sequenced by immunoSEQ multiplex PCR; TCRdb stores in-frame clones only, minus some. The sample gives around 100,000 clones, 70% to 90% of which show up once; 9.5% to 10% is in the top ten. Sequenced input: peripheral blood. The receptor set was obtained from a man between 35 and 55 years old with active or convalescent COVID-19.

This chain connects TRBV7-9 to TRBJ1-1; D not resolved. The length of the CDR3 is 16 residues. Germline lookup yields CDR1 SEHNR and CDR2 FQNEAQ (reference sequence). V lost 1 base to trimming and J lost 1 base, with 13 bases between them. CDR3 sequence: CASSLERAMGNTEAFF. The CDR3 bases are TGTGCCAGCAGCTTAGAGAGGGCAATGGGGAACACTGAAGCTTTCTTT. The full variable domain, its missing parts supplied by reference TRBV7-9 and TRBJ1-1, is DTGVSQNPRHKITKRGQNVTFRCDPISEHNRLYWYRQTLGQGPEFLTYFQNEAQLEKSRLLSDRFSAERPKGSFSTLEIQRTEQGDSAMYLCASSLERAMGNTEAFFGQGTRLTVV.

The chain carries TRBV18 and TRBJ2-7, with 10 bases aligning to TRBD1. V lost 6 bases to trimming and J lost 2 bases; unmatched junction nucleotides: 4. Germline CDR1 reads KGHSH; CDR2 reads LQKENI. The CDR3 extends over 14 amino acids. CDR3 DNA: TGTGCCAGCTCGCCCGGGACAGGGGCCTACGAGCAGTACTTC. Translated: CASSPGTGAYEQYF.

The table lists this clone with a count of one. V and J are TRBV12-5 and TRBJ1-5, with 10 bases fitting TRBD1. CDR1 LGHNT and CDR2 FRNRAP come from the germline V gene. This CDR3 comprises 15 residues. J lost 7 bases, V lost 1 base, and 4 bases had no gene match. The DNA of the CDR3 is TGTGCTAGTGGTTTGGCGGGACAGGGGTTACAGCCCCAGCATTTT. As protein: CASGLAGQGLQPQHF.

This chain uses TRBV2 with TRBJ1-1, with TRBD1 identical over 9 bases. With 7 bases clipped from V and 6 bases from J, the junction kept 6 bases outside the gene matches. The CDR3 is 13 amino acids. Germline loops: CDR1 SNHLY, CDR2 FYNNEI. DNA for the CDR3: TGTGCCAGCATTCCACAGGGGGCCTCTGAAGCTTTCTTT. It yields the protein CASIPQGASEAFF. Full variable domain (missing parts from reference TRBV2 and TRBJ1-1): EPEVTQTPSHQVTQMGQEVILRCVPISNHLYFYWYRQILGQKVEFLVSFYNNEISEKSEIFDDQFSVERPDGSNFTLKIRSTKLEDSAMYFCASIPQGASEAFFGQGTRLTVV.

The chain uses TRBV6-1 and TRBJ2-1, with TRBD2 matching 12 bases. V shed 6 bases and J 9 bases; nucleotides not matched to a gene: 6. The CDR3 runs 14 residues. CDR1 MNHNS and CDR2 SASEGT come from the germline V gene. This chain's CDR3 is CASSTSGGIGEQFF. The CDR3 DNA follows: TGTGCCAGCAGCACTAGCGGGGGGATAGGTGAGCAGTTCTTC.

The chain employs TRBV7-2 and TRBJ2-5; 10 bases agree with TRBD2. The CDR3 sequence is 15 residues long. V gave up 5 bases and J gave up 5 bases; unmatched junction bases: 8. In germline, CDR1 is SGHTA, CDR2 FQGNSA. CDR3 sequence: CASSGSGGAWETQYF. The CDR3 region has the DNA TGTGCCAGCAGCGGGAGCGGGGGGGCCTGGGAGACCCAGTACTTC. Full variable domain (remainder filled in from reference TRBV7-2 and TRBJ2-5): GAGVSQSPSNKVTEKGKDVELRCDPISGHTALYWYRQSLGQGLEFLIYFQGNSAPDKSGLPSDRFSAERTGGSVSTLTIQRTQQEDSAVYLCASSGSGGAWETQYFGPGTRLLVL.

The CDR3 region is CASNKKTSGTNEQFF. CDR3 nucleotides: TGTGCCAGCAATAAGAAAACTAGCGGGACCAATGAGCAGTTCTTC. The genes are TRBV6-5 and TRBJ2-1; 10 positions agree with TRBD2. This CDR3 spans 15 amino acids. Trimming cost V 7 bases and J 6 bases; bases outside gene matches: 9. Germline V gene data show CDR1 as MNHEY and CDR2 as SVGAGI.

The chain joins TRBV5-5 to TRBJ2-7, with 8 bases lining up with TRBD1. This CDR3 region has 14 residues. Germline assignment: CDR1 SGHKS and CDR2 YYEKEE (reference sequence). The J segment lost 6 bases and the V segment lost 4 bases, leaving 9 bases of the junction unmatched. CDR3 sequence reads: CASSPGQAAREQYF. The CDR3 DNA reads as TGTGCCAGCAGCCCGGGACAGGCAGCCCGCGAGCAGTACTTC.

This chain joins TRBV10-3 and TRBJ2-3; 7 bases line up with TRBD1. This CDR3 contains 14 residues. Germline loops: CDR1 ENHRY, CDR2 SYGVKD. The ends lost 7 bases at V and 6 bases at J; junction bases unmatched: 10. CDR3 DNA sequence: TGTGCCATCACGTCCGAGACAGGGACCGATACGCAGTATTTT. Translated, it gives CAITSETGTDTQYF.

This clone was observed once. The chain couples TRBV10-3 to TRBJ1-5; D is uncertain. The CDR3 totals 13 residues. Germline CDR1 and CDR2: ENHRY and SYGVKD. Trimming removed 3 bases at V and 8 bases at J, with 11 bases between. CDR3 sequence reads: CAISDRSREPQHF. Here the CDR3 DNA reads TGTGCCATCAGTGACCGGTCTCGAGAGCCCCAGCATTTT.

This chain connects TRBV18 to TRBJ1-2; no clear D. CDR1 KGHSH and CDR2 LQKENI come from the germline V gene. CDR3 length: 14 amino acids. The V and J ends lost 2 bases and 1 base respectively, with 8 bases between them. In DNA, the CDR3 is TGTGCCAGCTCACCATCGAGGGATAACTATGGCTACACCTTC. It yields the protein CASSPSRDNYGYTF.

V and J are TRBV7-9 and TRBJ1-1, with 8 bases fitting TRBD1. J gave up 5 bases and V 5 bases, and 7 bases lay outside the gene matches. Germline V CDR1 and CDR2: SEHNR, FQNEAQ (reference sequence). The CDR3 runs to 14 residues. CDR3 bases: TGTGCCAGCAGCATGGACAGGGAGGTGACTGAAGCTTTCTTT. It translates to CASSMDREVTEAFF.

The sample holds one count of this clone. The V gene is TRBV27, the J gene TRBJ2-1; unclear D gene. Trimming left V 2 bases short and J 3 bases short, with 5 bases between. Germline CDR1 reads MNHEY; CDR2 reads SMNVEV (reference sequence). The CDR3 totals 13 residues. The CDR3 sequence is CASSLASYNEQFF. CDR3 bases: TGTGCCAGCAGTTTAGCCAGCTACAATGAGCAGTTCTTC.

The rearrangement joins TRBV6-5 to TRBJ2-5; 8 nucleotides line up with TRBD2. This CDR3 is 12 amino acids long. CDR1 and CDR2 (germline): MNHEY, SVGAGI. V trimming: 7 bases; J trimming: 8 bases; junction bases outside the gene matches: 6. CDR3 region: CASMRGEATQYF. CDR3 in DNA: TGTGCCAGCATGCGGGGGGAGGCAACCCAGTACTTC.

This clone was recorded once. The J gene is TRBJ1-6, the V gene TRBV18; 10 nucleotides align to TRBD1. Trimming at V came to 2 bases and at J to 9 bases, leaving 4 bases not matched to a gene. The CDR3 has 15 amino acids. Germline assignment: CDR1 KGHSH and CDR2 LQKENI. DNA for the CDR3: TGTGCCAGCTCACCAAACCGGGACAGGGGTTCACCCCTCCACTTT. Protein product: CASSPNRDRGSPLHF. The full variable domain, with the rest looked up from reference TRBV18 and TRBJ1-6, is NAGVMQNPRHLVRRRGQEARLRCSPMKGHSHVYWYRQLPEEGLKFMVYLQKENIIDESGMPKERFSAEFPKEGPSILRIQQVVRGDSAAYFCASSPNRDRGSPLHFGNGTRLTVT.

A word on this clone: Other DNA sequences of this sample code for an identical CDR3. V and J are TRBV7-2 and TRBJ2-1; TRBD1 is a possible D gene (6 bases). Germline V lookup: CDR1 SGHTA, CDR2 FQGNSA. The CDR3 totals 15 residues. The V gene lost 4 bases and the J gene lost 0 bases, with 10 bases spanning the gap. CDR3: CASSSTGGSYNEQFF. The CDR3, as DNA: TGTGCCAGCAGCTCGACAGGAGGCTCCTACAATGAGCAGTTCTTC.

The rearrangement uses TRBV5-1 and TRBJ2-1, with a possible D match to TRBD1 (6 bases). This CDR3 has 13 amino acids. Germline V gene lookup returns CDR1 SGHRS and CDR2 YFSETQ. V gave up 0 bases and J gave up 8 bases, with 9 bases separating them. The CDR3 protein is CASSLDRAYEQFF. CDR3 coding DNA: TGCGCCAGCAGCTTGGACAGGGCCTATGAGCAGTTCTTC.

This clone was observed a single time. This CDR3 reads CASRKAGNNDNEQFF. CDR3 nucleotide sequence: TGTGCCAGCAGGAAAGCGGGGAATAATGACAATGAGCAGTTCTTC. V and J are TRBV11-2 and TRBJ2-1, with TRBD2 matching 7 bases. Germline loops: CDR1 SGHAT, CDR2 FQNNGV. The V gene end was trimmed by 6 bases and the J gene end by 5 bases; junction bases not matched to a gene: 10. This CDR3 spans 15 amino acids.